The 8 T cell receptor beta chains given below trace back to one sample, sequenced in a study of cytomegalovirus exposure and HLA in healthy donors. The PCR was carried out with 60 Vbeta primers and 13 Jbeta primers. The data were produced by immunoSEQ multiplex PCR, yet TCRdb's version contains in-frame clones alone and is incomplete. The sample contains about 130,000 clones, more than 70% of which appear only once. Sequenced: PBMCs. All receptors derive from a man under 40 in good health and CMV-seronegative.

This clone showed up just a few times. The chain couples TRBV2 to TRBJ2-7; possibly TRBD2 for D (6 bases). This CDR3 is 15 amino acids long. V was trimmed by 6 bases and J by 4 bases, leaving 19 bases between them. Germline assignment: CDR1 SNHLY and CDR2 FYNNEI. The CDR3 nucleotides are TGTGCCAGCAGCGGAGGGGCTGCCCCAGGGTACGAGCAGTACTTC. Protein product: CASSGGAAPGYEQYF.

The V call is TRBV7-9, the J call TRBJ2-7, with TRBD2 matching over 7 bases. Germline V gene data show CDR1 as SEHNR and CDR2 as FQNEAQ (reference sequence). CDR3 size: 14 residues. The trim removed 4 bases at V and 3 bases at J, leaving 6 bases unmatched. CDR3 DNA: TGTGCCAGCAGCTCCCTGTGGGGGGGCTACGAGCAGTACTTC. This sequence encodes CASSSLWGGYEQYF.

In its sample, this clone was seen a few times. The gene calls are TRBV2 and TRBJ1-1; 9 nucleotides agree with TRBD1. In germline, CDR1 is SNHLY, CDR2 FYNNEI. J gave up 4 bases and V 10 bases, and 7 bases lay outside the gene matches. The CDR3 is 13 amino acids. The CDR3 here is CAKGDRESTEAFF. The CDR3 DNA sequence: TGTGCCAAGGGGGACAGGGAATCCACTGAAGCTTTCTTT.

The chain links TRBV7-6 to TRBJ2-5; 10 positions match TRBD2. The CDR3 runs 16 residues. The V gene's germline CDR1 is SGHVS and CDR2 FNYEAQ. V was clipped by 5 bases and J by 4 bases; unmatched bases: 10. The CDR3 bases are TGTGCCAGCAGCACGCCTAGCGGGAGTTGGTTAGAGACCCAGTACTTC. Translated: CASSTPSGSWLETQYF.

DNA of the CDR3: TGTGCCAGCAGCTTGGAGGACAGAGTGAACACTGAAGCTTTCTTT. Translation: CASSLEDRVNTEAFF. The chain carries TRBV5-6 and TRBJ1-1; tentative D call: TRBD1 (6 bases). CDR3 length equals 15 residues. The germline V and J ends were trimmed by 0 bases and 0 bases, with 9 bases remaining between them. The germline V gene has CDR1 SGHDT and CDR2 YYEEEE. The variable domain in full, with the rest retrieved from reference TRBV5-6 and TRBJ1-1, is DAGVTQSPTHLIKTRGQQVTLRCSPKSGHDTVSWYQQALGQGPQFIFQYYEEEERQRGNFPDRFSGHQFPNYSSELNVNALLLGDSALYLCASSLEDRVNTEAFFGQGTRLTVV.

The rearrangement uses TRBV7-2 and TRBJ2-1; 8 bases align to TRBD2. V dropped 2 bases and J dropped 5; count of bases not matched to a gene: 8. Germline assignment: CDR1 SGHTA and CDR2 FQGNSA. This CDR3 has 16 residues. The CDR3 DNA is TGTGCCAGCAGCTTATTCGGAGCGGGAGCCCACAATGAGCAGTTCTTC. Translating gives CASSLFGAGAHNEQFF.

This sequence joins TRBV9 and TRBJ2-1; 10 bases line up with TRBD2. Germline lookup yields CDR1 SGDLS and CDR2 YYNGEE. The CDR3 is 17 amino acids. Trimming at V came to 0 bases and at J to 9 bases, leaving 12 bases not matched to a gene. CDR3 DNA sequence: TGTGCCAGCAGCGTAGGGGAGGGACTAGCGCGAAAAGGTGAGCAGTTCTTC. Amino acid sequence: CASSVGEGLARKGEQFF.

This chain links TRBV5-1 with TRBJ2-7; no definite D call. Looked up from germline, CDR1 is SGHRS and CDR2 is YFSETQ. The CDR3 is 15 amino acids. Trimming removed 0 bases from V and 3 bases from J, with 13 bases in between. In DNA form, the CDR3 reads TGCGCCAGCAGCTTGGGAGGAAAGACGGACTACGAGCAGTACTTC. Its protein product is CASSLGGKTDYEQYF. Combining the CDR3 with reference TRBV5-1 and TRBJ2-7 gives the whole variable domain KAGVTQTPRYLIKTRGQQVTLSCSPISGHRSVSWYQQTPGQGLQFLFEYFSETQRNKGNFPGRFSGRQFSNSRSEMNVSTLELGDSALYLCASSLGGKTDYEQYFGPGTRLTVT.